This TCR beta chain was captured in a study of shared clonotypes between healthy human individuals. A word on this clone: Its antigen is unknown. At one end, the junction sequence differs from germline, possibly due to a read error.

Germline V CDR1 and CDR2: SNHLY, FYNNEI. The CDR3 covers 14 residues. Study-level points and caveats: The sole specimen, blood, was sampled, and tissue repertoires likely differ. Among donors, clonotype sharing was expected to be affected by sequencing depth.

Across several immunoSEQ plates, the genomic DNA of each subset was split evenly. The repertoire was sequenced with immunoSEQ multiplex PCR; TCRdb's copy has only in-frame clones and lacks some. The sample records about 1.1 million clones, approximately 80% being singletons. The sequence came from a man between 18 and 29 years old in good health. Some clones in this sample may be carry-over from other donors' samples. The sequenced sample consisted of memory CD4+ T cells from PBMCs. The sample's subset: CD45RA-negative fraction. This chain joins TRBV2 and TRBJ1-5; the D gene is possibly TRBD1 (5 bases). The CDR3: CASSEDSLGQPQHF. CDR3 bases: TGTGCCAGCAGCGAAGACAGCCTCGGGCAGCCCCAGCATTTT.